The rows below give T cell receptor beta chains drawn from one sample of a study of Tregs in tolerant kidney transplant recipients. Some clones are missing from TCRdb's copy, which holds only in-frame ones; the method was immunoSEQ multiplex PCR. The table includes around 15,000 clones, about 82% detected once. The source material was Tregs from blood, sampled before the transplant. All receptors derive from a human donor who received a combined kidney and bone marrow transplant. Each CDR3 is given with its conserved first and last residue. The D gene is left open where the match is weak. Not every row has a clone size; where given, it reads once, few, many or a size class.

length: 14
V: TRBV11-2
size: .
D: TRBD2
J: TRBJ2-2
CDR3: CASSPGLAMRELFF
DNA: TGTGCCAGCAGCCCCGGACTAGCCATGAGGGAGCTGTTTTTT

length: 16
V: TRBV19
size: .
D: TRBD1
J: TRBJ2-1
CDR3: CASSIALQGARNEQFF
DNA: TGTGCCAGTAGTATAGCGTTACAGGGGGCAAGGAATGAGCAGTTCTTC

length: 14
V: TRBV5-1
size: .
D: .
J: TRBJ1-1
CDR3: CASSFQGKGTEAFF
DNA: TGCGCCAGCAGCTTTCAGGGTAAGGGCACTGAAGCTTTCTTT

length: 16
V: TRBV28
size: .
D: TRBD1
J: TRBJ2-2
CDR3: CASSAPGTANTGELFF
DNA: TGTGCCAGCAGTGCGCCGGGGACAGCGAACACCGGGGAGCTGTTTTTT

length: 14
V: TRBV18
size: .
D: .
J: TRBJ1-4
CDR3: CASSPGQGNEKLFF
DNA: TGTGCCAGCTCACCGGGTCAGGGGAATGAAAAACTGTTTTTT

length: 13
V: TRBV5-1
size: .
D: TRBD1
J: TRBJ1-2
CDR3: CASSWDRVRGYTF
DNA: TGCGCCAGCAGCTGGGACAGGGTTCGGGGCTACACCTTC

length: 11
V: TRBV18
size: once
D: .
J: TRBJ2-1
CDR3: CASSRSGEQFF
DNA: TGTGCCAGCTCGCGAAGTGGTGAGCAGTTCTTC

length: 14
V: TRBV7-8
size: once
D: TRBD1
J: TRBJ2-5
CDR3: CASSRQGGQETQYF
DNA: TGTGCCAGCAGCCGACAGGGGGGCCAAGAGACCCAGTACTTC

length: 15
V: TRBV27
size: .
D: .
J: TRBJ2-7
CDR3: CASSLFGGALYEQYF
DNA: TGTGCCAGCAGTTTATTTGGGGGGGCCCTCTACGAGCAGTACTTC

length: 19
V: TRBV13
size: few
D: TRBD1
J: TRBJ2-2
CDR3: CASSSMGQGLLSNTGELFF
DNA: TGTGCCAGCAGCTCTATGGGACAGGGCTTACTTTCGAACACCGGGGAGCTGTTTTTT

length: 13
V: TRBV7-9
size: .
D: .
J: TRBJ1-1
CDR3: CASSPQGYTEAFF
DNA: TGTGCCAGCAGCCCCCAGGGTTACACTGAAGCTTTCTTT

length: 15
V: TRBV5-1
size: .
D: .
J: TRBJ2-6
CDR3: CASSPTGRGANVLTF
DNA: TGCGCCAGCAGCCCCACAGGGCGAGGGGCCAACGTCCTGACTTTC

length: 16
V: TRBV2
size: .
D: .
J: TRBJ2-1
CDR3: CASNGQAGLGGNEQFF
DNA: TGTGCCAGCAATGGACAGGCGGGACTAGGAGGAAATGAGCAGTTCTTC

length: 17
V: TRBV4-3
size: .
D: TRBD1
J: TRBJ1-2
CDR3: CASSQGLWTGGPYGYTF
DNA: TGCGCCAGCAGCCAAGGACTTTGGACAGGGGGACCCTATGGCTACACCTTC

length: 14
V: TRBV18
size: .
D: .
J: TRBJ2-7
CDR3: CASSGSLGAYEQYF
DNA: TGTGCCAGCTCTGGGAGTTTAGGAGCCTACGAGCAGTACTTC

length: 15
V: TRBV27
size: once
D: TRBD1
J: TRBJ2-1
CDR3: CASSSAYRGRNEQFF
DNA: TGTGCCAGCAGTTCCGCCTACAGGGGGCGCAATGAGCAGTTCTTC

length: 17
V: TRBV19
size: .
D: TRBD1
J: TRBJ2-3
CDR3: CASSRRTGGVLTDTQYF
DNA: TGTGCCAGTAGTAGACGGACAGGGGGCGTCTTGACAGATACGCAGTATTTT

length: 15
V: TRBV7-2
size: .
D: TRBD2
J: TRBJ2-7
CDR3: CASRLAGAHSYEQYF
DNA: TGTGCCAGCAGATTAGCGGGAGCCCACTCCTACGAGCAGTACTTC

length: 16
V: TRBV7-8
size: .
D: .
J: TRBJ1-2
CDR3: CASRPAGAEINYGYTF
DNA: TGTGCCAGCAGGCCAGCAGGGGCCGAGATAAACTATGGCTACACCTTC

length: 10
V: TRBV27
size: .
D: .
J: TRBJ2-7
CDR3: CASSRYEQYF
DNA: TGTGCCAGCAGCCGCTACGAGCAGTACTTC

length: 16
V: TRBV28
size: once
D: TRBD1
J: TRBJ1-2
CDR3: CASSFPDRVRGYGYTF
DNA: TGTGCCAGCAGCTTTCCGGACAGGGTTAGGGGGTATGGCTACACCTTC

length: 16
V: TRBV7-6
size: .
D: .
J: TRBJ1-4
CDR3: CASSQWAGGINEKLFF
DNA: TGTGCCAGCAGCCAATGGGCCGGGGGTATTAATGAAAAACTGTTTTTT

length: 13
V: TRBV6-5
size: .
D: TRBD2
J: TRBJ2-1
CDR3: CASWVAGAHEQFF
DNA: TGTGCCAGCTGGGTAGCGGGAGCACATGAGCAGTTCTTC

length: 14
V: TRBV11-2
size: .
D: .
J: TRBJ2-7
CDR3: CASSLWTTDYEQYF
DNA: TGTGCCAGCAGCTTATGGACAACCGACTACGAGCAGTACTTC

length: 16
V: TRBV5-4
size: .
D: TRBD1
J: TRBJ2-5
CDR3: CASSLGRGGVGETQYF
DNA: TGTGCCAGCAGCTTGGGCCGAGGGGGCGTCGGGGAGACCCAGTACTTC

length: 15
V: TRBV18
size: .
D: .
J: TRBJ1-2
CDR3: CASSPTEQLNYGYTF
DNA: TGTGCCAGCTCACCAACTGAACAGCTTAACTATGGCTACACCTTC

length: 15
V: TRBV27
size: .
D: .
J: TRBJ1-2
CDR3: CASSLRPGAGYGYTF
DNA: TGTGCCAGCAGTTTACGTCCAGGGGCCGGCTATGGCTACACCTTC

length: 15
V: TRBV6-1
size: .
D: TRBD2
J: TRBJ2-1
CDR3: CASSELAGVYNEQFF
DNA: TGTGCCAGCAGTGAATTAGCGGGGGTTTACAATGAGCAGTTCTTC

length: 14
V: TRBV11-2
size: large
D: .
J: TRBJ1-6
CDR3: CASSLGGLNSPLHF
DNA: TGTGCCAGCAGCTTAGGAGGGCTTAATTCACCCCTCCACTTT

length: 13
V: TRBV7-2
size: once
D: TRBD1
J: TRBJ2-5
CDR3: CASSSPGGETQYF
DNA: TGTGCCAGCAGCTCTCCAGGGGGAGAGACCCAGTACTTC

length: 15
V: TRBV7-2
size: .
D: TRBD2
J: TRBJ2-1
CDR3: CASSPRTSGYNEQFF
DNA: TGTGCCAGCAGCCCTAGGACTAGCGGGTACAATGAGCAGTTCTTC

length: 13
V: TRBV28
size: .
D: .
J: TRBJ1-4
CDR3: CASSPGSNEKLFF
DNA: TGTGCCAGCAGCCCCGGGTCTAATGAAAAACTGTTTTTT

length: 13
V: TRBV5-1
size: .
D: .
J: TRBJ2-7
CDR3: CASSLQLVGQQYF
DNA: TGCGCCAGCAGCTTGCAACTAGTCGGTCAGCAGTACTTC

length: 12
V: TRBV7-9
size: .
D: .
J: TRBJ2-5
CDR3: CASSLLPAAQYF
DNA: TGTGCCAGCAGCTTACTCCCCGCGGCCCAGTACTTC

length: 13
V: TRBV29-1
size: .
D: .
J: TRBJ1-1
CDR3: CSGQLGMNTEAFF
DNA: TGCAGCGGTCAACTAGGGATGAACACTGAAGCTTTCTTT

length: 15
V: TRBV7-2
size: .
D: TRBD1
J: TRBJ2-1
CDR3: CASSPRTGGYNEQFF
DNA: TGTGCCAGCAGCCCTCGGACAGGGGGATACAATGAGCAGTTCTTC

length: 14
V: TRBV6-6
size: .
D: .
J: TRBJ1-4
CDR3: CASSYPGSNEKLFF
DNA: TGTGCCAGCAGTTATCCTGGGAGTAATGAAAAACTGTTTTTT

length: 14
V: TRBV6-5
size: .
D: TRBD2
J: TRBJ2-5
CDR3: CASRRLAGGETQYF
DNA: TGTGCCAGCAGACGACTAGCGGGGGGGGAGACCCAGTACTTC

length: 15
V: TRBV7-4
size: .
D: .
J: TRBJ2-7
CDR3: CASSLGGVFYYEQYF
DNA: TGTGCCAGCAGCTTAGGAGGCGTCTTTTACTACGAGCAGTACTTC

length: 14
V: TRBV5-1
size: few
D: TRBD2
J: TRBJ2-7
CDR3: CASSLGSGLYEQYF
DNA: TGCGCCAGCAGCTTGGGTAGCGGGTTATACGAGCAGTACTTC

length: 15
V: TRBV11-2
size: .
D: .
J: TRBJ2-7
CDR3: CASSLEDRPGYEQYF
DNA: TGTGCCAGCAGCTTAGAAGACAGGCCCGGCTACGAGCAGTACTTC

length: 18
V: TRBV7-8
size: .
D: TRBD2
J: TRBJ2-2
CDR3: CASSPGLAGGTNTGELFF
DNA: TGTGCCAGCAGCCCCGGACTAGCGGGAGGAACGAACACCGGGGAGCTGTTTTTT

length: 13
V: TRBV5-4
size: .
D: TRBD1
J: TRBJ2-7
CDR3: CASSRGQGAAQYF
DNA: TGTGCCAGCAGCCGCGGACAGGGGGCGGCGCAGTACTTC

length: 15
V: TRBV19
size: .
D: .
J: TRBJ1-2
CDR3: CASSFSRGPNYGYTF
DNA: TGTGCCAGTAGTTTTTCCAGGGGCCCCAACTATGGCTACACCTTC

length: 19
V: TRBV18
size: .
D: TRBD1
J: TRBJ1-1
CDR3: CASSPPIQRFGQVNTEAFF
DNA: TGTGCCAGCTCACCACCAATACAGAGGTTCGGACAGGTGAACACTGAAGCTTTCTTT

length: 15
V: TRBV6-5
size: medium-sized
D: .
J: TRBJ1-2
CDR3: CASSPTLTAHNGYTF
DNA: TGTGCCAGCAGCCCCACCTTAACAGCACACAATGGCTACACCTTC

length: 15
V: TRBV27
size: .
D: .
J: TRBJ2-3
CDR3: CASSLSSLSTDTQYF
DNA: TGTGCCAGCAGTTTATCGTCCTTAAGCACAGATACGCAGTATTTT

length: 15
V: TRBV19
size: .
D: TRBD1
J: TRBJ2-1
CDR3: CASTPDRGEYNEQFF
DNA: TGTGCCAGTACCCCGGACAGGGGTGAATACAATGAGCAGTTCTTC

length: 17
V: TRBV4-1
size: .
D: TRBD1
J: TRBJ1-2
CDR3: CASSQVIRQGARYGYTF
DNA: TGCGCCAGCAGCCAAGTTATTCGACAGGGGGCGAGGTATGGCTACACCTTC

length: 13
V: TRBV29-1
size: once
D: .
J: TRBJ1-4
CDR3: CSVELAVNEKLFF
DNA: TGCAGCGTTGAACTGGCGGTTAATGAAAAACTGTTTTTT

length: 15
V: TRBV29-1
size: once
D: TRBD1
J: TRBJ2-2
CDR3: CSVGDRVGGTGELFF
DNA: TGCAGCGTGGGGGACAGGGTCGGCGGCACCGGGGAGCTGTTTTTT

length: 18
V: TRBV10-3
size: .
D: TRBD2
J: TRBJ2-2
CDR3: CAISAQLAGGPRTGELFF
DNA: TGTGCCATCAGTGCCCAACTAGCGGGAGGGCCTAGGACCGGGGAGCTGTTTTTT